Listed here are 24 T cell receptor beta chains from one sample, sequenced in a study of T cell responses to AZD1222 COVID-19 vaccine. The protocol was immunoSEQ multiplex PCR, while the TCRdb copy is restricted to in-frame clones and leaves out a portion. The table shows about 100,000 clones, with 89% occurring only once. The input for sequencing was peripheral blood, taken on day 0 of AZD1222 vaccination. The receptors stem from an adult in good health.

V is TRBV27 and J is TRBJ1-1; D gene uncertain. The germline V and J ends were trimmed by 5 bases and 8 bases, with 9 bases remaining between them. CDR3 size: 11 residues. Germline-derived CDR1 and CDR2 are MNHEY and SMNVEV (reference sequence). The CDR3 loop reads CASSPPREAFF. The CDR3 DNA reads TGTGCCAGCAGTCCCCCCAGGGAAGCTTTCTTT.

V is TRBV2 and J is TRBJ2-1; the D is unclear. The CDR3 sequence is 14 residues long. Germline CDR1 is SNHLY and CDR2 is FYNNEI. The V gene lost 0 bases and the J gene lost 12 bases, with 15 bases spanning the gap. CDR3 DNA sequence: TGTGCCAGCAGTGAAGCCTCCATTCTCTCCTTGCAGTTCTTC. This codes for CASSEASILSLQFF.

This chain connects TRBV11-3 to TRBJ1-1; D gene uncertain. The germline CDR1 and CDR2 sequences are SGHNT and YENEEA. This CDR3 spans 14 amino acids. The ends were cut back, 3 bases at V and 4 bases at J, with 12 bases in the middle. CDR3 protein: CASSLSTSSTEAFF. In DNA form, the CDR3 reads TGTGCCAGCAGCTTGTCGACGAGCTCCACTGAAGCTTTCTTT. Based on the CDR3 plus reference TRBV11-3 and TRBJ1-1, the full variable domain is EAGVVQSPRYKIIEKKQPVAFWCNPISGHNTLYWYLQNLGQGPELLIRYENEEAVDDSQLPKDRFSAERLKGVDSTLKIQPAELGDSAVYLCASSLSTSSTEAFFGQGTRLTVV.

The sample holds one count of this clone. J is TRBJ1-1 and V is TRBV19; tentatively, D is TRBD1 (5 bases). Germline values: CDR1 LNHDA, CDR2 SQIVND (reference sequence). This CDR3 region has 14 residues. With 7 bases removed from V and 0 bases from J, the gap between germline ends came to 12 bases. This CDR3 reads CASIGGPLNTEAFF. The CDR3 region has the DNA TGTGCCAGTATTGGGGGACCCTTGAACACTGAAGCTTTCTTT.

This clone was seen a handful of times. The CDR3 DNA follows: TGTGCCAGCAGCTTAGTCCAGGGGGCTAACTATGGCTACACCTTC. It encodes CASSLVQGANYGYTF. The rearrangement uses TRBV7-6 and TRBJ1-2; 7 bases align to TRBD1. Germline V CDR1 and CDR2: SGHVS, FNYEAQ. V lost 1 base to trimming and J lost 0 bases; unmatched junction nucleotides: 2. The CDR3 consists of 15 residues.

The chain is built from TRBV12-3 or TRBV12-4 and TRBJ2-7; TRBD2 might be the D (6 bases). Trimming cost V 3 bases and J 1 base, with 7 bases left between them. The CDR3 runs 13 residues. The DNA for the CDR3 is TGTGCCAGCAGTTTTAGCGGTTCCTACGAGCAGTACTTC. Protein: CASSFSGSYEQYF.

J is TRBJ1-4 and V is TRBV30, with a possible D match to TRBD1 (6 bases). Germline CDR1 GTSNPN, CDR2 SVGIG (reference sequence). The V end was cut by 1 base, the J end by 4 bases, with 7 bases between. This CDR3 comprises 13 residues. The CDR3: CAWSEGVNEKLFF. In DNA form, the CDR3 reads TGTGCCTGGAGTGAGGGGGTTAATGAAAAACTGTTTTTT.

Here the CDR3 reads CASSPYKLVGGPQETQYF. The CDR3 region has the DNA TGTGCCAGCAGCCCTTATAAACTAGTGGGGGGACCACAAGAGACCCAGTACTTC. This chain uses TRBV3-1 (or the pseudogene TRBV3-2) with TRBJ2-5, with D possibly TRBD2 on 6 matching bases. V was pared by 4 bases and J by 2 bases, with 23 bases between. Germline V gene lookup returns CDR1 LGHDT and CDR2 YNNKEL (reference sequence). The CDR3 is made up of 18 amino acids.

Here the CDR3 reads CASSLEPPSEYF. CDR3 sequence (DNA): TGTGCCAGCAGCTTGGAACCTCCATCCGAGTACTTC. J is TRBJ2-7 and V is TRBV5-4; D not certain. Germline V gene data show CDR1 as SGHNT and CDR2 as YYREEE (reference sequence). The CDR3 contains 12 residues. The ends were cut back, 0 bases at V and 11 bases at J, with 12 bases in the middle.

The rearrangement links TRBV7-9 to TRBJ2-3; the D is unclear. Between the trimmed V and J ends, which lost 2 bases and 4 bases, there was a span of 4 bases. This CDR3 is built from 12 residues. The V gene's germline CDR1 is SEHNR and CDR2 FQNEAQ (reference sequence). The CDR3 loop is CASSLIPDTQYF. The DNA for the CDR3 is TGTGCCAGCAGCTTAATTCCAGATACGCAGTATTTT.

V usage is TRBV10-3 and J usage is TRBJ2-1, with 7 bases aligning to TRBD1. CDR3 length: 13 amino acids. V lost 10 bases and J lost 7; bases outside the gene matches: 10. The V gene's germline CDR1 is ENHRY and CDR2 SYGVKD. CDR3 region: CATTGTEINEQFF. The CDR3, as DNA: TGTGCCACAACCGGGACAGAAATTAATGAGCAGTTCTTC.

J is TRBJ1-1 and V is TRBV9; maybe TRBD1 (5 bases). Germline V CDR1 and CDR2: SGDLS, YYNGEE. This CDR3 spans 14 amino acids. The V gene lost 2 bases and the J gene lost 6 bases, with 14 bases spanning the gap. CDR3 DNA sequence: TGTGCCAGCAGCGTGGCAGGGAAGGTATCTGAAGCTTTCTTT. It specifies CASSVAGKVSEAFF.

The chain recombines TRBV27 with TRBJ2-1; D unresolved. Germline V lookup: CDR1 MNHEY, CDR2 SMNVEV (reference sequence). CDR3 length: 15 residues. V was trimmed by 0 bases and J by 8 bases, leaving 14 bases between them. The CDR3 loop is CASSLSGSVGDEQFF. The DNA of the CDR3 is TGTGCCAGCAGTTTATCCGGCTCGGTGGGTGATGAGCAGTTCTTC.

This rearrangement joins TRBV10-3 to TRBJ1-1, with 9 bases identical to TRBD1. The CDR3 has 15 amino acids. Losses at the gene ends were 3 bases for V and 6 bases for J; bases not matched to a gene: 8. Germline values: CDR1 ENHRY, CDR2 SYGVKD. DNA for the CDR3: TGTGCCATCAGTGATATAACAGGGGGCGCGGCTGAAGCTTTCTTT. Protein product: CAISDITGGAAEAFF.

V and J are TRBV12-2 and TRBJ1-6. TRBV12-2 represents a pseudogene. The CDR3 totals 17 residues. This chain's CDR3 is CASRFVAERKRDSPLHF. The DNA of the CDR3 is TGTGCAAGTCGCTTCGTCGCTGAGAGAAAGCGGGATTCACCCCTCCACTTT.

This rearrangement joins TRBV6-1 to TRBJ1-2; no clear D. V was cut by 3 bases and J by 7 bases, with 9 bases left in between. Germline-derived CDR1 and CDR2 are MNHNS and SASEGT. This CDR3 spans 12 amino acids. The chain's CDR3 is CASSEGRVGYTF. The CDR3 DNA reads as TGTGCCAGCAGTGAGGGTCGGGTTGGCTACACCTTC.

Regarding this clone: The conserved final phenylalanine or tryptophan is absent from the CDR3, which likely points to a read error. The chain couples TRBV15 to TRBJ1-6; a possible D gene is TRBD1 (5 bases). Germline-derived CDR1 and CDR2 are LNHNV and YYDKDF (reference sequence). This CDR3 spans 14 amino acids. The V and J ends lost 0 bases and 14 bases respectively, with 14 bases between them. The CDR3: CATSRDRAGTALHL. The DNA of the CDR3 is TGTGCCACCAGCAGAGATCGAGCAGGGACGGCCCTCCACCTT.

The chain recombines TRBV5-1 with TRBJ1-3; D is undetermined. V was clipped by 0 bases and J by 0 bases, with 7 bases between them. The CDR3 contains 15 residues. CDR1 is SGHRS and CDR2 is YFSETQ in the germline V gene. The CDR3 is CASSLGPSSGNTIYF. The CDR3, as DNA: TGCGCCAGCAGCTTGGGCCCCAGCTCTGGAAACACCATATATTTT. The whole variable domain, filled in from reference TRBV5-1 and TRBJ1-3, reads KAGVTQTPRYLIKTRGQQVTLSCSPISGHRSVSWYQQTPGQGLQFLFEYFSETQRNKGNFPGRFSGRQFSNSRSEMNVSTLELGDSALYLCASSLGPSSGNTIYFGEGSWLTVV.

This sequence joins TRBV12-3 or TRBV12-4 and TRBJ2-7, with D unclear. V was shortened by 3 bases and J by 7 bases, with 7 bases between the two germline ends. This CDR3 has 11 amino acids. The CDR3 sequence is CASSLSREQYF. The DNA of the CDR3 is TGTGCCAGCAGTTTGTCTCGGGAGCAGTACTTC.

Regarding this clone: Given the absence of the conserved phenylalanine or tryptophan at the CDR3 end, a read error is likely. The V call is TRBV6-4, the J call TRBJ1-6; no clear D gene. The CDR3 totals 16 residues. The V end lost 4 bases, the J end lost 8 bases, and 18 bases lay between the germline ends. CDR1 is MRHNA, CDR2 SNTAGT, per germline. CDR3 in amino acids: CASSGLLGQWDSPLHL. The CDR3 DNA reads TGTGCCAGCAGTGGCCTCTTGGGTCAGTGGGATTCACCCCTCCACCTT.

The chain recombines TRBV14 with TRBJ2-1, with D tentatively TRBD2 (6 bases). Germline CDR1 is SGHDN and CDR2 is FVKESK. The CDR3 spans 14 residues. V was trimmed by 6 bases and J by 4 bases, leaving 13 bases between them. This CDR3 reads CASRAGFSYNEQFF. The CDR3 DNA is TGTGCCAGCAGGGCGGGGTTTTCTTACAATGAGCAGTTCTTC.

The chain links TRBV10-3 to TRBJ1-1; tentatively, D is TRBD1 (5 bases). V dropped 4 bases and J dropped 0 bases, with 12 bases sitting between them. CDR1 and CDR2 (germline): ENHRY, SYGVKD. The CDR3 has 15 amino acids. CDR3 bases: TGTGCCATCAGTGGGGGGAAGAGTCTGAACACTGAAGCTTTCTTT. This translates into CAISGGKSLNTEAFF.

This clone appeared once. V and J are TRBV12-3 or TRBV12-4 and TRBJ1-5; unclear D gene. This CDR3 is built from 13 residues. V lost 3 bases and J lost 4, with 7 bases in between. CDR3 nucleotide sequence: TGTGCCAGCAGTTTCGGGCGTAATCAGCCCCAGCATTTT. It specifies CASSFGRNQPQHF.

V and J are TRBV7-9 and TRBJ1-2; 10 bases fit TRBD1. This CDR3 region has 17 residues. CDR1 SEHNR and CDR2 FQNEAQ come from the germline V gene (reference sequence). V lost 5 bases, J lost 1 base, and 10 bases stayed unmatched. CDR3 in DNA: TGTGCCAGCAGCGTCCGGGACAGGGGACAACTTAACTATGGCTACACCTTC. Translating it yields CASSVRDRGQLNYGYTF.